The present T cell receptor beta chain was sequenced within a study of regulatory T cells in long-lasting Graves disease (dated by TCRdb to the early 2020s). Describing the broader study: Antithyroid drugs had been taken for less than 3 months by newly diagnosed Graves' disease patients. This study used TCR sequencing and RNA sequencing of peripheral blood to compare persistent Graves' disease patients against newly diagnosed Graves' disease patients. The study took place in China and was registered as a clinical trial. A total of about 35 samples underwent TCR sequencing, from about 13 patients with persistent Graves' disease and 20 patients with newly diagnosed Graves' disease. Overall study outcomes, separate from this receptor: The authors noted that the small sample size was a limitation that may lower accuracy. Preferential use of TRBV28, TRBJ1-2 and TRBJ2-5 was observed in persistent disease, whereas TRBV20-1 and TRBJ2-1 were favored in newly diagnosed disease. Persistent Graves' disease patients showed lower TCR Shannon entropy and fewer highly expanded clones than newly diagnosed patients, suggesting clonal expansion. Only peripheral blood was studied, because thyroid tissue, the primary lesion, was inaccessible. Persistent patients shared more public clonotypes among themselves (fewer than 3,000) than newly diagnosed patients did (more than 950). Only the TCR beta chain was sequenced and analyzed.

The label giving this sample's time point can be read as: newly diagnosed GD, antithyroid drugs for less than 3 months. RNA was extracted from PBMCs in TRIzol for both TCR sequencing and RNA sequencing. The diagnosis of Graves' disease followed American Thyroid Association guidelines. Recruitment of patients was carried out at an endocrinology department in Xi'an, China. Each patient gave roughly 10 milliliters of peripheral blood, collected in an EDTA anticoagulant tube. Ficoll Paque Plus density gradient separation was used to isolate PBMCs, and no further T cell sorting was performed. An Agilent 2100 Bioanalyzer and agarose gel were used to check RNA quality, while a NanoDrop 2000 measured RNA concentration. Ten or more counts support this clonotype. The target of this receptor is not known. Base qualities were left out, and no much larger clone turns up one base away. Libraries were built with multiplex PCR. The listed sequencing device is Illumina HiSeq 4000. TCR beta libraries were built with iRepertoire HTBI primers and Arm-PCR amplification of CDR3 regions. Before sequencing, the PCR products went through gel purification. The paper's data handling went like this. Across samples, 60 to 80 TRBV and 15 or so TRBJ segments were identified and used for gene usage analysis of CDR3 amino acid clonotypes. Filtered high-quality paired reads were merged into contigs using COPE and FqMerger. BLAST was used to align contigs to IMGT TRBV, TRBD and TRBJ reference genes, and CDR3 was defined according to IMGT. Highly expanded clones were defined as clonotypes with a frequency above 0.1%. Repertoire diversity was measured by Shannon entropy, and V-J evenness by the Gini coefficient. Clonotypes shared by more than one individual were considered public. TCRdb itself trimmed the public reads at Q25 with fastp, ran MiXCR and retained productive beta chains. A single entry per CDR3 protein holds the most common genes and DNA from its merged rows. TCRdb, not the authors, supplied the V and J calls. The sample contains some 340,000 distinct CDR3 sequences, approximately 10% of them found a single time. The ten largest make up 18% of the sample.

Trimming takes 6 bases off V and 4 bases off J; junction bases not matched to a gene: 12. Per the germline V gene, ENHRY is the CDR1 and SYGVKD is the CDR2. Its CDR3 holds 17 amino acids, cysteine through phenylalanine. Only CDR3 DNA remains: 51 bases, in frame from the first base. This same sample was also part of a study on T cells in Graves' hyperthyroidism and ophthalmopathy. That second report states: A patient counted as having stable Graves' hyperthyroidism if no progression to ophthalmopathy occurred over 18 months of follow-up. Hyperthyroidism patients were newly diagnosed, had a disease duration of under 2 months, and were aged 18 to 65 years. Patients with uncontrolled infections, other autoimmune diseases, pregnancy or lactation were excluded. Clinical symptoms, serum thyroxine and TRAb, thyroid ultrasound, and orbital computed tomography formed the basis for the diagnoses. A first-round RT-PCR of the TCR CDR3 used the HTBI primer set with the Qiagen OneStep RT-PCR kit. Blood samples also contained most of the expanded thyroid clonotypes (frequency above 0.001), which suggests that blood repertoires may reflect thyroid immune responses. In cross-validation, a model built on a 13 V-J signature told ophthalmopathy apart from stable hyperthyroidism with 85% to 90% sensitivity and approximately 81% specificity, and in testing the same model reached 80%/75%. During validation, the model predicted progression to ophthalmopathy a median of approximately six months ahead of onset, with roughly 65% sensitivity and around 72% specificity. A discovery cohort of roughly 100 patients, about 43 with Graves' ophthalmopathy and fewer than 65 with stable Graves' hyperthyroidism, was used to find distinguishing TCR V-J signatures. An independent validation cohort of around 19 hyperthyroidism patients and approximately 17 patients who later progressed to ophthalmopathy tested prospective prediction of ophthalmopathy. The 100 or so discovery patients were randomly divided into training and test sets at a 7:3 ratio. In more than 5 Graves' hyperthyroidism patients, the study also compared T-cell repertoires from thyroid tissue with T-cell repertoires from blood. Once sampling was done, hyperthyroidism patients were given methimazole at a starting dose of 30 mg daily, whereas ophthalmopathy patients were given high-dose intravenous methylprednisolone. A second multiplex PCR round built the libraries, followed by size selection and purification. Libraries were sequenced paired-end with 100 bp reads on an Illumina HiSeq2000. SOAPnuke was used to process the raw data, throwing out any read that contained adapters or uncalled bases, had a mean Phred below 15, or lacked an exact constant-primer or identifier match. High-quality paired reads were merged with COPE v1.2.5, and unique nucleotide sequences were defined as clonotypes. MiTCR v1.1 was used to align the clonotypes against IMGT TRBV, TRBD and TRBJ reference segments. The analysis was restricted to V-J combinations with a frequency above 0.0001, which together covered 99% to 99.2% of the repertoires. A TCS score was defined as the ratio of F50 (clonal expansion) to E x V (chaos), with BLOSUM62-based TCRdist applied between CDR3 peptides within each V-J. Welch's t-statistics and random forest reduced around 550 V-J features to 10 to 15, which were used in a naive Bayes classifier (R e1071). No statistical method was used to fix the sample size in advance, and group allocation was not hidden from the investigators. The paper reports TCR Vbeta CDR3 sequencing of roughly 140 peripheral blood samples: approximately 41 ophthalmopathy, fewer than 80 hyperthyroidism and around 17 progressor patients.

The chain employs TRBV10-3 and TRBJ2-7, and 13 junctional nucleotides match TRBD2. This clonotype originated in a woman aged 18 to 35 with Graves disease. Donor details come from another sample of the same person, matched by shared clones. Source: peripheral blood mononuclear cells (PBMCs), taken at new diagnosis, from a patient treated with antithyroid drugs. The DNA sequence follows: TGTGCCATCAGGGAAGGACTAGCGGGAGTCAGACGGTACGAGCAGTACTTC. It codes for CAIREGLAGVRRYEQYF.